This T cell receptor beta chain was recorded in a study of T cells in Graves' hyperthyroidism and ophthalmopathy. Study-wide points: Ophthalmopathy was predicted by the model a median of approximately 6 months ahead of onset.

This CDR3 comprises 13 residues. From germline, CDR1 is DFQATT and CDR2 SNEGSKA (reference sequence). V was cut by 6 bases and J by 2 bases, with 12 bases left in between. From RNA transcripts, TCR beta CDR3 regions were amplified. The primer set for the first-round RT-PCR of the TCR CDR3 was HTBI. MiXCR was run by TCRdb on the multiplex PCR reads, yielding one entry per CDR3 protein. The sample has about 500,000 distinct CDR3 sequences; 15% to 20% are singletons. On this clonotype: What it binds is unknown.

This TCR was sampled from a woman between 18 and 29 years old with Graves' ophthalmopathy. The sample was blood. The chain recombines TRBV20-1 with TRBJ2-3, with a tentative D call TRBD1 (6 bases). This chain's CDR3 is CSATQGLTDTQYF. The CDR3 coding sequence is TGCAGTGCAACTCAGGGGCTCACAGATACGCAGTATTTT.